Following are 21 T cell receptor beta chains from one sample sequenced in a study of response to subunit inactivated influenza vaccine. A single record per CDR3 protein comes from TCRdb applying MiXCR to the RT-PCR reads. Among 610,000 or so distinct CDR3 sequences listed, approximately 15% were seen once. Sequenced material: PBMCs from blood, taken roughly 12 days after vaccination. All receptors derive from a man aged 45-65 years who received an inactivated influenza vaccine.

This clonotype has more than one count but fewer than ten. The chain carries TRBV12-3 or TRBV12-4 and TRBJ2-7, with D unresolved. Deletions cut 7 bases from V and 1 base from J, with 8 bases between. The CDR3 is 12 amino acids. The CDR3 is CASMYRSYEQYF. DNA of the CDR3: TGTGCCAGCATGTACAGATCCTACGAGCAGTACTTC.

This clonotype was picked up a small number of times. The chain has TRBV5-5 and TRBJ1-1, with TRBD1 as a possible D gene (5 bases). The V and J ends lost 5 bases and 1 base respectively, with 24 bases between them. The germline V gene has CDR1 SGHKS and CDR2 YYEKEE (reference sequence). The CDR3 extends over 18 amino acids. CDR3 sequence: CASSRTRVSGTGNTEAFF. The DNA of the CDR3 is TGTGCCAGCAGTCGCACGAGGGTCAGCGGGACGGGGAACACTGAAGCTTTCTTT.

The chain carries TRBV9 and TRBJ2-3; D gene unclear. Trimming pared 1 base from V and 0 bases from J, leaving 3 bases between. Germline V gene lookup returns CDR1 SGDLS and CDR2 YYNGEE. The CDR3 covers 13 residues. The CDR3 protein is CASSVRSTDTQYF. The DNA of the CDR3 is TGTGCCAGCAGCGTAAGGAGCACAGATACGCAGTATTTT.

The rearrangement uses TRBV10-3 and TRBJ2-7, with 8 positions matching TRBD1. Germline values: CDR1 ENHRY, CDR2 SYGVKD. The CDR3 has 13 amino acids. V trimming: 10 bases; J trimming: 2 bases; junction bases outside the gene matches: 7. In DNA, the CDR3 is TGTGCCACAAGCCTGGGACAGGCCTACGAGCAGTACTTC. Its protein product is CATSLGQAYEQYF.

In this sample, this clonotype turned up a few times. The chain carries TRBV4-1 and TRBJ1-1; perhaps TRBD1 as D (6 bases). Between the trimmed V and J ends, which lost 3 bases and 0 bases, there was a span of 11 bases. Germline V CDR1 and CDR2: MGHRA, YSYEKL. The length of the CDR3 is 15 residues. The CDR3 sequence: CASSQGTFMNTEAFF. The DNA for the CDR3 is TGCGCCAGCAGCCAGGGGACATTCATGAACACTGAAGCTTTCTTT.

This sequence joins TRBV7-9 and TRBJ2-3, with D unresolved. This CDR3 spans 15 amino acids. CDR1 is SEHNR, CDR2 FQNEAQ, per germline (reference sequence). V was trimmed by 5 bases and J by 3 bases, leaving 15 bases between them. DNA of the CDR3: TGTGCCAGCAGCCCCCGACGAATGGGGACAGATACGCAGTATTTT. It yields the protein CASSPRRMGTDTQYF.

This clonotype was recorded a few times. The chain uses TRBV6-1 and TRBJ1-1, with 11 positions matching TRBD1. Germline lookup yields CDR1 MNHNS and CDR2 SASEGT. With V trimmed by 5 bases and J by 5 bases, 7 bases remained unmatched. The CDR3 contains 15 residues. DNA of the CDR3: TGTGCCAGCAGTCGCGGGACAGGGGGGTATACTGAAGCTTTCTTT. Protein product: CASSRGTGGYTEAFF.

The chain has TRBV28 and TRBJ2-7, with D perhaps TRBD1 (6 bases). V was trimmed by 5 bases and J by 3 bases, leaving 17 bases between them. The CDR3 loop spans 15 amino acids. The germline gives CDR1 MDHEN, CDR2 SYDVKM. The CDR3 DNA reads TGTGCCAGCAGTCAAGGACAGACCGACCTCTACGAGCAGTACTTC. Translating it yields CASSQGQTDLYEQYF.

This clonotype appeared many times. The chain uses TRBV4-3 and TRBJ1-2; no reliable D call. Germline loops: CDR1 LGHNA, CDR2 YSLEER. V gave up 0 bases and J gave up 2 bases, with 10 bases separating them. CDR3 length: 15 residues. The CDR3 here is CASSQEPPLNYGYTF. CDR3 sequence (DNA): TGCGCCAGCAGCCAAGAACCGCCTTTAAACTATGGCTACACCTTC.

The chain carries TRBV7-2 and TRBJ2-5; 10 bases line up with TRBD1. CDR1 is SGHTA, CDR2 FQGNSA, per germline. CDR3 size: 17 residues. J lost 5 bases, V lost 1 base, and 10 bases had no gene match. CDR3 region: CASSLVVLTGGAETQYF. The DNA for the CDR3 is TGTGCCAGCAGCTTAGTTGTTTTGACAGGGGGCGCGGAGACCCAGTACTTC.

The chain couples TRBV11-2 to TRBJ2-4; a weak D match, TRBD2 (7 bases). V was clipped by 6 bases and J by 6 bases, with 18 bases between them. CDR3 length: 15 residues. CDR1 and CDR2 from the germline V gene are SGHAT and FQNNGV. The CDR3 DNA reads TGTGCCAGCAGAAGTAGTCGGGGGGCGTTAAACATTCAGTACTTC. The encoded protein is CASRSSRGALNIQYF.

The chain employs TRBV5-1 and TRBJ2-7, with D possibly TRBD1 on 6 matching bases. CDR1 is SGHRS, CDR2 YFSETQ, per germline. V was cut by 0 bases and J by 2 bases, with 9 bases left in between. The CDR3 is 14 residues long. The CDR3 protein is CASSLVQGPYEQYF. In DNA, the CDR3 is TGCGCCAGCAGCTTGGTTCAGGGGCCCTACGAGCAGTACTTC.

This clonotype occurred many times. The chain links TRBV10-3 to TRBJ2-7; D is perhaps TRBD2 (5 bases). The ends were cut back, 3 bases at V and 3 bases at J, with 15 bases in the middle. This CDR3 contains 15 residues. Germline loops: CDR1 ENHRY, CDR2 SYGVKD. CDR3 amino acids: CAISDPTGNHYEQYF. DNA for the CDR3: TGTGCCATCAGTGATCCCACGGGAAACCACTACGAGCAGTACTTC.

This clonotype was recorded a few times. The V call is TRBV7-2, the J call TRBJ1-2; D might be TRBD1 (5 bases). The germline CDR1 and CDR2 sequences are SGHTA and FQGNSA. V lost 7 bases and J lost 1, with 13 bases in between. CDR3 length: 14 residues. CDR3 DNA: TGTGCCAGCAACCGGGACGGAAATAACTATGGCTACACCTTC. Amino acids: CASNRDGNNYGYTF. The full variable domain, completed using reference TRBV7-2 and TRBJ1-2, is GAGVSQSPSNKVTEKGKDVELRCDPISGHTALYWYRQSLGQGLEFLIYFQGNSAPDKSGLPSDRFSAERTGGSVSTLTIQRTQQEDSAVYLCASNRDGNNYGYTFGSGTRLTVV.

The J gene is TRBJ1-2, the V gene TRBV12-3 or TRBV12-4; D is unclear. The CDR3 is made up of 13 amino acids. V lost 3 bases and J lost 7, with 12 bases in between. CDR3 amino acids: CASSFFQEVGYTF. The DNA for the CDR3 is TGTGCCAGCAGTTTCTTCCAGGAGGTTGGCTACACCTTC.

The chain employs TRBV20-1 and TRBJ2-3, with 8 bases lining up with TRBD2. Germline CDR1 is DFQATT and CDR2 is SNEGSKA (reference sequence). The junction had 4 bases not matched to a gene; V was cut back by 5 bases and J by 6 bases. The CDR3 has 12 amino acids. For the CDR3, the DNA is TGCAGTGCTGGGACTAGAGTGGATACGCAGTATTTT. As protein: CSAGTRVDTQYF.

The CDR3 protein is CASSPTQGIGGYTEAFF. CDR3 bases: TGTGCCAGCTCACCAACACAGGGAATCGGAGGGTACACTGAAGCTTTCTTT. This rearrangement joins TRBV18 to TRBJ1-1, with TRBD1 as a possible D gene (6 bases). Per germline, CDR1 KGHSH and CDR2 LQKENI. This CDR3 is built from 17 residues. Trimming took off 2 bases at V and 3 bases at J, with 19 bases between the two ends.

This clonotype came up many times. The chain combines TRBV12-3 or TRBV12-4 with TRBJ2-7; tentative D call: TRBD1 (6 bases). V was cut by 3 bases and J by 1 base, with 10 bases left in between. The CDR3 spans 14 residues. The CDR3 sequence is CASSFGTPSYEQYF. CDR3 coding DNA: TGTGCCAGCAGTTTCGGGACACCTTCCTACGAGCAGTACTTC.

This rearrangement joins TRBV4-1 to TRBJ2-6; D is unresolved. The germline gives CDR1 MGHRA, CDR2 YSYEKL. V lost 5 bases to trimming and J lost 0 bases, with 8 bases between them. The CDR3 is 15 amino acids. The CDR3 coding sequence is TGCGCCAGCAGCTTAGCAGACTCTGGGGCCAACGTCCTGACTTTC. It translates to CASSLADSGANVLTF.

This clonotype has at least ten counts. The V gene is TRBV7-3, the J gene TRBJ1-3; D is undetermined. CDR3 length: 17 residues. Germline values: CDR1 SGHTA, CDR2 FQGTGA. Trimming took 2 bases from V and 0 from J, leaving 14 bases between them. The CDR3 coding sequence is TGTGCCAGCAGCTTAGACCGAGGAGCGCCCTCTGGAAACACCATATATTTT. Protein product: CASSLDRGAPSGNTIYF. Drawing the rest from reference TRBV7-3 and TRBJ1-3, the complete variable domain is GAGVSQTPSNKVTEKGKYVELRCDPISGHTALYWYRQSLGQGPEFLIYFQGTGAADDSGLPNDRFFAVRPEGSVSTLKIQRTERGDSAVYLCASSLDRGAPSGNTIYFGEGSWLTVV.

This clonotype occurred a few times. The CDR3 region is CASSLFSWGGLGPTDTQYF. The CDR3 region has the DNA TGTGCCAGCAGCTTGTTCTCCTGGGGGGGGCTAGGGCCCACAGATACGCAGTATTTT. This chain joins TRBV5-6 and TRBJ2-3, with D perhaps TRBD2 (7 bases). Between the trimmed V and J ends, which lost 1 base and 2 bases, there was a span of 23 bases. Germline CDR1 is SGHDT and CDR2 is YYEEEE. CDR3 length: 19 residues.